Below are 2 T cell receptor beta chains sequenced from a single sample in a study of CD8 T cells in ankylosing spondylitis. TCRdb re-derived calls from the 5' RACE reads in MiXCR, one entry per CDR3 protein. Of fewer than 550,000 distinct CDR3 sequences listed, under 5.5% are singletons. General study points: Among TCR beta sequences, a motif of eight highly homologous variants appeared characteristic of ankylosing spondylitis blood.

These receptors have no known antigen. The specimen was blood, either unsorted or a sorted T cell fraction (not recorded which). Every receptor here comes from a male donor with ankylosing spondylitis.

This clonotype occurred many times. The chain couples TRBV20-1 to TRBJ2-5; TRBD2 aligns across 9 bases. The CDR3 runs 14 residues. V gave up 0 bases and J gave up 5 bases; unmatched junction bases: 4. Germline values: CDR1 DFQATT, CDR2 SNEGSKA (reference sequence). For the CDR3, the DNA is TGCAGTGCTAGAGATCGCACTAGCGGGGAGACCCAGTACTTC. Translating it yields CSARDRTSGETQYF.

This clonotype appeared many times. V gene TRBV12-3 or TRBV12-4 combines with J gene TRBJ1-6, with D possibly TRBD1 on 5 matching bases. The V gene lost 6 bases and the J gene lost 4 bases, with 10 bases spanning the gap. The CDR3 extends over 14 amino acids. This chain's CDR3 is CASRPRDYNSPLHF. The CDR3 DNA reads TGTGCCAGCAGGCCCAGGGATTATAATTCACCCCTCCACTTT.